This T cell receptor (beta chain) was captured by sequencing in a study of blood T cell repertoires in COVID-19. Study in general: Whether acute or convalescent, the COVID-19 samples came from the United States, Italy and Spain. T cells, B-cell-depleted T cells, or PBMCs supplied cDNA or gDNA.

Methods used by the authors: Quantification of nucleated cells was approximated via reference gene primer amplification. The assay was immunoSEQ multiplex PCR, and TCRdb's table has in-frame clones only and misses some. That table furnishes V, J and clone size, whereas the DNA furnished D and trimming. This table holds hundreds of thousands of clones, around 90% found once. V lost 3 bases and J 3 bases, leaving 11 bases between the germline ends. Germline lookup yields CDR1 SGHTA and CDR2 FQGNSA. CDR3 length: 14 residues. This clone was recorded only once. Seattle patients were enrolled while actively infected and followed longitudinally.

The TCR sequence derives from a man in his 60s with COVID-19, enrolled during active disease. Sequencing input: peripheral blood. This chain uses TRBV7-2 with TRBJ1-1; no clear D. This CDR3 is CASSLFGLHTEAFF. CDR3 bases: TGTGCCAGCAGCTTGTTTGGACTTCACACTGAAGCTTTCTTT.